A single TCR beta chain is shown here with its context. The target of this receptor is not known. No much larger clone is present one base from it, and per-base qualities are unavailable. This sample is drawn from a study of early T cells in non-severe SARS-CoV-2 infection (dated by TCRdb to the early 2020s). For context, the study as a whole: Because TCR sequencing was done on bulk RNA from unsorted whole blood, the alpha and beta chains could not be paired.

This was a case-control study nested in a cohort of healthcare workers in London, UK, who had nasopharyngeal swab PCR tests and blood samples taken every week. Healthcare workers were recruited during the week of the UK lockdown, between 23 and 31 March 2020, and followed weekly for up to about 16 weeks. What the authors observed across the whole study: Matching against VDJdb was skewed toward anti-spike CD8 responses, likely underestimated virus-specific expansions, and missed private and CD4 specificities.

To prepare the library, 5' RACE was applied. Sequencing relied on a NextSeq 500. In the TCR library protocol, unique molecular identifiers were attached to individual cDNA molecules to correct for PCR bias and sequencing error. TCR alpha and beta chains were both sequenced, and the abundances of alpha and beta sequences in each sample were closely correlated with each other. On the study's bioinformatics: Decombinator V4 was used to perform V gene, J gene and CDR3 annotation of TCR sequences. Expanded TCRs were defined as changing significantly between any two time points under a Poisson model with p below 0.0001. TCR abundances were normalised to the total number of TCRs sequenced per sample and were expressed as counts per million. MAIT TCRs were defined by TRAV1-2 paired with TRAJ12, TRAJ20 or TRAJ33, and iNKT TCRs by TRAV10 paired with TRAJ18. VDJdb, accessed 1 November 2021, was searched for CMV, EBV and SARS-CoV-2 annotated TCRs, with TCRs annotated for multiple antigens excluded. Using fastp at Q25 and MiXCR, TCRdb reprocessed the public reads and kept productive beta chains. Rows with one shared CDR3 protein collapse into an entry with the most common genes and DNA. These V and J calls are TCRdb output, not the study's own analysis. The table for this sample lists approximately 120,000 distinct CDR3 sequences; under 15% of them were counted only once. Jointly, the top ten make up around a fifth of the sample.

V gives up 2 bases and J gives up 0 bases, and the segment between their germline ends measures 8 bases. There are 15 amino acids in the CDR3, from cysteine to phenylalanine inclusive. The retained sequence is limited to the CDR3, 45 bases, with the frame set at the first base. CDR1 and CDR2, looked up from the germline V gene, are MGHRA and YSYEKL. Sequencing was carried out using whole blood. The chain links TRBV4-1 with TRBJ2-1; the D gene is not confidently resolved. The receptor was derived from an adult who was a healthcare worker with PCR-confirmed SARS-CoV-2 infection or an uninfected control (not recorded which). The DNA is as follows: TGCGCCAGCAGCCAACCCCTGAGCTCCTACAATGAGCAGTTCTTC. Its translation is CASSQPLSSYNEQFF.